The clone carrying this TCR beta chain has more than one count but fewer than ten. Its target is not known. The sample belongs to a study of T cells in Graves' hyperthyroidism and ophthalmopathy. Study outcomes and limitations: Ophthalmopathy and stable hyperthyroidism were separated by a 13 V-J model. Within blood appeared most thyroid clonotypes that had expanded above 0.001.

This CDR3 contains 13 residues. Germline V lookup: CDR1 MNHEY, CDR2 SVGAGI. Trimming stripped 2 bases from V and 7 bases from J, with 6 bases between. It was 8 to 10 ml of fresh peripheral blood that supplied the PBMCs. There were TCR beta CDR3 regions amplified from RNA transcripts. During a first-round RT-PCR of the TCR CDR3, the HTBI primer set was used. TCRdb independently ran MiXCR on the multiplex PCR reads; one entry per CDR3 protein. The sample yields under 650,000 distinct CDR3 sequences, around 15% seen once. The origin of this receptor is a woman aged 25 to 45 with Graves' hyperthyroidism. Source material: blood. The V gene is TRBV6-5, the J gene TRBJ1-6, with a tentative D call TRBD1 (6 bases). CDR3 loop: CASSYGTNSPLHF. For the CDR3, the DNA is TGTGCCAGCAGTTACGGGACAAATTCACCCCTCCACTTT.